The 16 T cell receptor beta chains below come from one sample, sequenced in a study of lymphopenia after photon versus proton radiotherapy. Produced via immunoSEQ multiplex PCR; TCRdb's table is partial and in-frame only. This table has 150,000 to 200,000 clones, less than 90% appearing once. The source material was peripheral blood, sampled from a patient treated with photon-based radiotherapy. These receptors originate from a man aged 50-60 years with gastric cancer.

The chain combines TRBV5-1 with TRBJ1-1, with TRBD1 matching 7 bases. The CDR3 is 16 amino acids. Unmatched junction bases numbered 10, after V lost 5 bases and J lost 0 bases. The germline gives CDR1 SGHRS, CDR2 YFSETQ. CDR3 bases: TGCGCCAGCAGTTCCGGACAGGTCAGCATGAACACTGAAGCTTTCTTT. This encodes CASSSGQVSMNTEAFF.

V and J are TRBV27 and TRBJ1-5, with TRBD1 matching 8 bases. V was clipped by 3 bases and J by 2 bases; unmatched bases: 3. CDR1 is MNHEY, CDR2 SMNVEV, per germline (reference sequence). CDR3 size: 15 residues. CDR3: CASSFGTGRNQPQHF. The CDR3 DNA follows: TGTGCCAGCAGTTTTGGGACAGGACGCAATCAGCCCCAGCATTTT.

V usage is TRBV28 and J usage is TRBJ2-2, with 8 nucleotides matching TRBD1. CDR3 length: 15 residues. The germline CDR1 and CDR2 sequences are MDHEN and SYDVKM. The trim removed 4 bases at V and 4 bases at J, leaving 5 bases unmatched. CDR3 protein: CASSWITGGTGELFF. CDR3 DNA sequence: TGTGCCAGCAGTTGGATTACAGGGGGCACCGGGGAGCTGTTTTTT.

V usage is TRBV11-2 and J usage is TRBJ2-1, with 9 positions matching TRBD2. From germline, CDR1 is SGHAT and CDR2 FQNNGV. The junction had 6 bases not matched to a gene; V was cut back by 4 bases and J by 5 bases. CDR3 length equals 15 residues. CDR3: CASSSLAGANNEQFF. The CDR3 DNA sequence: TGTGCCAGCAGCTCCTTAGCGGGAGCAAACAATGAGCAGTTCTTC.

The chain couples TRBV5-4 to TRBJ1-2; 7 nucleotides agree with TRBD1. This CDR3 comprises 13 residues. With V trimmed by 4 bases and J by 6 bases, 6 bases remained unmatched. Germline V gene lookup returns CDR1 SGHNT and CDR2 YYREEE (reference sequence). Written as DNA, the CDR3 is TGTGCCAGCAGCCCCCAGGGGGTAAATGGCTACACCTTC. Translating gives CASSPQGVNGYTF.

The V gene is TRBV10-3, the J gene TRBJ2-2; maybe TRBD2 (7 bases). The CDR3 runs 13 residues. The germline gives CDR1 ENHRY, CDR2 SYGVKD. V was trimmed by 10 bases and J by 6 bases, leaving 15 bases between them. This chain's CDR3 is CASRRGGPGELFF. The CDR3 DNA sequence: TGTGCCAGCCGAAGGGGGGGGCCCGGGGAGCTGTTTTTT.

The chain couples TRBV11-2 to TRBJ2-2; D gene uncertain. Trimming took off 1 base at V and 4 bases at J, with 7 bases between the two ends. Germline V gene lookup returns CDR1 SGHAT and CDR2 FQNNGV. This CDR3 region has 14 residues. CDR3 sequence: CASSLVPITGELFF. CDR3 coding DNA: TGTGCCAGCAGCTTAGTACCTATCACCGGGGAGCTGTTTTTT.

This clone occurred a few times. The CDR3 is CASSPARVAGSYYEQYF. The CDR3 DNA reads TGTGCCAGCAGCCCCGCCAGAGTAGCGGGCTCATACTACGAGCAGTACTTC. This chain links TRBV7-9 with TRBJ2-7, with 7 bases fitting TRBD2. CDR1 is SEHNR, CDR2 FQNEAQ, per germline (reference sequence). After removal of 5 bases from V and 3 bases from J, the junction contained 16 bases not matched to a gene. The length of the CDR3 is 17 residues.

For the CDR3, the DNA is TGTGCCAGCAGTGAAGCTCTAAGTCCAGGCCTAGAGCAGTACTTC. Its protein is CASSEALSPGLEQYF. The chain carries TRBV6-1 and TRBJ2-7; D uncertain. This CDR3 region has 15 residues. The ends were cut back, 0 bases at V and 7 bases at J, with 16 bases in the middle. Germline values: CDR1 MNHNS, CDR2 SASEGT.

The chain uses TRBV11-2 and TRBJ2-2; TRBD2 aligns across 11 bases. V dropped 3 bases and J dropped 4; count of bases not matched to a gene: 4. This CDR3 contains 16 residues. Germline CDR1 reads SGHAT; CDR2 reads FQNNGV. The CDR3: CASSFSGRASTGELFF. In DNA, the CDR3 is TGTGCCAGCAGCTTTAGCGGGAGGGCGTCCACCGGGGAGCTGTTTTTT.

The V and J genes are TRBV5-6 and TRBJ1-5, with unresolved D. V dropped 6 bases and J dropped 6 bases, with 22 bases sitting between them. The CDR3 is 16 amino acids. From germline, CDR1 is SGHDT and CDR2 YYEEEE. Here the CDR3 reads CASNRWGPAVSQPQHF. In nucleotides, the CDR3 is TGTGCCAGCAACCGCTGGGGTCCGGCAGTCTCTCAGCCCCAGCATTTT.

This clone has just one count. The CDR3, as DNA: TGCGCCAGCAGCCAAGGAAGACAGGGCGCGGGGGCCAACGTCCTGACTTTC. Translated, it gives CASSQGRQGAGANVLTF. The rearrangement uses TRBV4-1 and TRBJ2-6; 7 nucleotides agree with TRBD1. This CDR3 comprises 17 residues. From germline, CDR1 is MGHRA and CDR2 YSYEKL. V was pared by 1 base and J by 4 bases, with 7 bases of the junction left unmatched.

The CDR3 coding sequence is TGTGCCAGCAGTTCACACGGGGTGGGAGAGACCCAGTACTTC. Amino acid sequence: CASSSHGVGETQYF. The chain uses TRBV27 and TRBJ2-5; the D gene is possibly TRBD2 (5 bases). The CDR3 has 14 residues. The V end lost 4 bases, the J end lost 4 bases, and 13 bases lay between the germline ends. Germline-derived CDR1 and CDR2 are MNHEY and SMNVEV (reference sequence).

This chain connects TRBV5-4 to TRBJ1-2; the D is unclear. Germline loops: CDR1 SGHNT, CDR2 YYREEE (reference sequence). V was cut by 0 bases and J by 7 bases, with 10 bases left in between. The CDR3 runs to 13 residues. CDR3 amino acids: CASSLDTLGGYTF. CDR3 sequence (DNA): TGTGCCAGCAGCTTGGACACCCTAGGTGGCTACACCTTC.

The chain employs TRBV2 and TRBJ1-5, with D perhaps matching TRBD1 (5 bases). CDR1 is SNHLY, CDR2 FYNNEI, per germline. The CDR3 is made up of 13 amino acids. Trimming took off 6 bases at V and 4 bases at J, with 10 bases between the two ends. The CDR3 region has the DNA TGTGCCAGCAGGGTCGACAGAAATCAGCCCCAGCATTTT. Protein product: CASRVDRNQPQHF.

The rearrangement links TRBV2 to TRBJ2-7; D may be TRBD1 (6 bases). V shed 2 bases and J shed 3 bases, with 14 bases lying between them. Germline CDR1 is SNHLY and CDR2 is FYNNEI. This CDR3 comprises 15 residues. CDR3 amino acids: CASSETGTTVYEQYF. DNA for the CDR3: TGTGCCAGCAGTGAAACAGGGACGACCGTCTACGAGCAGTACTTC.